The 24 T cell receptor beta chains listed next were all sequenced from one sample in a study. A single record per CDR3 protein comes from TCRdb applying MiXCR to the 5' RACE reads. This table has 5,000 to 6,500 distinct CDR3 sequences, over 45% appearing once. Sequences were obtained from tumor-infiltrating memory CD4+ T cells sorted from the breast tumor. The subset is: memory CD4+ T cells, CD4+CD45RO+CD25-. Every receptor here comes from a female donor with breast cancer.

This sequence joins TRBV15 and TRBJ2-7, with D uncertain. The CDR3 has 12 amino acids. Germline CDR1 is LNHNV and CDR2 is YYDKDF (reference sequence). Trimming left V 3 bases short and J 7 bases short, with 10 bases between. The CDR3 here is CATSRYVGEQYF. The CDR3 DNA reads TGTGCCACCAGCAGGTATGTGGGAGAGCAGTACTTC.

CDR3 nucleotides: TGCAGTGCTAGAGATTACGGGGATTCGAACACTGAAGCTTTCTTT. This encodes CSARDYGDSNTEAFF. This sequence joins TRBV20-1 and TRBJ1-1; no definite D call. Germline CDR1 reads DFQATT; CDR2 reads SNEGSKA (reference sequence). V was shortened by 0 bases and J by 1 base, with 12 bases between the two germline ends. The CDR3 is 15 amino acids.

The chain uses TRBV10-2 and TRBJ2-7; 9 nucleotides line up with TRBD1. Germline assignment: CDR1 WSHSY and CDR2 SAAADI. The J segment lost 6 bases and the V segment lost 8 bases, leaving 8 bases of the junction unmatched. This CDR3 region has 13 residues. CDR3 region: CASGGTGISEQYF. The CDR3 DNA reads as TGCGCCAGCGGTGGGACAGGGATAAGCGAGCAGTACTTC.

The V and J genes are TRBV5-1 and TRBJ2-1; no clear D. Germline V lookup: CDR1 SGHRS, CDR2 YFSETQ. Deletions cut 5 bases from V and 14 bases from J, with 20 bases between. There are 13 residues in the CDR3. The CDR3 sequence is CASRESGQLRKFF. CDR3 DNA sequence: TGCGCCAGCAGAGAATCTGGTCAGCTGCGAAAGTTCTTC.

The rearrangement joins TRBV2 to TRBJ1-1; no reliable D call. V was shortened by 4 bases and J by 4 bases, with 13 bases between the two germline ends. This CDR3 comprises 14 residues. Germline CDR1 reads SNHLY; CDR2 reads FYNNEI. For the CDR3, the DNA is TGTGCCAGCAGTGCAGGTCCTGGGGTCACTGAAGCTTTCTTT. Its translation: CASSAGPGVTEAFF.

The genes are TRBV5-1 and TRBJ2-7, with 8 bases lining up with TRBD2. Germline CDR1 reads SGHRS; CDR2 reads YFSETQ. The ends lost 5 bases at V and 4 bases at J; junction bases unmatched: 8. The CDR3 runs to 14 residues. The CDR3 sequence: CASSETASGYEQYF. In DNA, the CDR3 is TGCGCCAGCAGTGAGACGGCTAGCGGGTACGAGCAGTACTTC.

The chain is built from TRBV7-8 and TRBJ1-2; D not resolved. Germline V gene sequence: CDR1 SGHVS, CDR2 FQNEAQ. CDR3 length equals 14 residues. V was shortened by 5 bases and J by 4 bases, with 14 bases between the two germline ends. The CDR3 DNA reads TGTGCCAGCAGCACCTCAGGTGTGCTCTATGGCTACACCTTC. The encoded protein is CASSTSGVLYGYTF.

The chain combines TRBV12-3 or TRBV12-4 with TRBJ2-1; 7 nucleotides line up with TRBD1. V lost 6 bases and J lost 7; bases outside the gene matches: 12. This CDR3 contains 15 residues. The CDR3 sequence: CASSRTGALGNEQFF. Written as DNA, the CDR3 is TGTGCCAGCAGCCGAACAGGGGCCTTAGGGAATGAGCAGTTCTTC.

This clonotype was recorded a few times. This rearrangement joins TRBV12-3 or TRBV12-4 to TRBJ1-1, with a possible D match to TRBD1 (5 bases). The CDR3 covers 14 residues. The V and J ends lost 2 bases and 0 bases respectively, with 7 bases between them. The CDR3 bases are TGTGCCAGCAGTTTACGGGGGATGAACACTGAAGCTTTCTTT. Encoded protein: CASSLRGMNTEAFF.

The V and J genes are TRBV2 and TRBJ2-1; 10 bases match TRBD1. CDR1 and CDR2 (germline): SNHLY, FYNNEI. J was trimmed by 9 bases and V by 7 bases; bases with no gene match: 12. The CDR3 totals 15 residues. This CDR3 reads CASIPSGTGEGEQFF. CDR3 sequence (DNA): TGTGCCAGCATTCCCTCTGGGACAGGGGAAGGTGAGCAGTTCTTC.

The table lists this clonotype with a few counts. The chain combines TRBV29-1 with TRBJ2-5; possible D gene TRBD2, 6 bases. Deletions cut 6 bases from V and 4 bases from J, with 12 bases between. Germline CDR1 SQVTM, CDR2 ANQGSEA. The CDR3 has 12 amino acids. In nucleotides, the CDR3 is TGCAGCGTCGCCGGGAGCGGAGAGACCCAGTACTTC. Translated, it gives CSVAGSGETQYF.

The chain joins TRBV9 to TRBJ2-1; 12 bases are a match to TRBD2. Germline loops: CDR1 SGDLS, CDR2 YYNGEE. V gave up 3 bases and J gave up 6 bases; unmatched junction bases: 7. The CDR3 has 16 amino acids. CDR3 loop: CASSETSGSGFNEQFF. CDR3 DNA sequence: TGTGCCAGCAGCGAGACTAGCGGGAGTGGGTTCAATGAGCAGTTCTTC.

This clonotype was recorded a few times. CDR3 DNA sequence: TGCGCCAGCAGCACCTGGACGGAAGGCTACAATGAGCAGTTCTTC. This encodes CASSTWTEGYNEQFF. V and J are TRBV5-1 and TRBJ2-1; D uncertain. The V end lost 4 bases, the J end lost 3 bases, and 14 bases lay between the germline ends. The CDR3 runs 15 residues. Looked up from germline, CDR1 is SGHRS and CDR2 is YFSETQ. Based on the CDR3 plus reference TRBV5-1 and TRBJ2-1, the full variable domain is KAGVTQTPRYLIKTRGQQVTLSCSPISGHRSVSWYQQTPGQGLQFLFEYFSETQRNKGNFPGRFSGRQFSNSRSEMNVSTLELGDSALYLCASSTWTEGYNEQFFGPGTRLTVL.

In its sample, this clonotype was seen once. A much larger clone lies one base from this, so it may be a read error. The chain couples TRBV5-1 to TRBJ2-5, with TRBD2 matching 8 bases. The CDR3 length is 17 residues. CDR1 is SGHRS and CDR2 is YFSETQ in the germline V gene. The CDR3 region is CASSLAPGTRSQETPYF. The CDR3, as DNA: TGCGCCAGCAGCTTGGCCCCCGGGACTAGGAGTCAAGAGACCCCGTACTTC.

The DNA of the CDR3 is TGTGCCAGCAGCCCACTGGCGGAAGCTTTCTTT. It yields the protein CASSPLAEAFF. The chain uses TRBV7-2 and TRBJ1-1; D is ambiguous. The germline V gene has CDR1 SGHTA and CDR2 FQGNSA. The CDR3 runs 11 residues. V was clipped by 5 bases and J by 8 bases, with 9 bases between them. Complete variable domain (other parts from reference TRBV7-2 and TRBJ1-1): GAGVSQSPSNKVTEKGKDVELRCDPISGHTALYWYRQSLGQGLEFLIYFQGNSAPDKSGLPSDRFSAERTGGSVSTLTIQRTQQEDSAVYLCASSPLAEAFFGQGTRLTVV.

The chain links TRBV5-6 to TRBJ2-7, with D possibly being TRBD2 (6 bases). The CDR3 runs 15 residues. CDR1 and CDR2 (germline): SGHDT, YYEEEE. The ends were cut back, 5 bases at V and 0 bases at J, with 15 bases in the middle. The CDR3 reads CASRRTPGGSYEQYF. CDR3 sequence (DNA): TGTGCCAGCAGGCGGACTCCCGGGGGCTCCTACGAGCAGTACTTC.

V is TRBV5-1 and J is TRBJ2-7, with D hard to call. Deletions cut 1 base from V and 0 bases from J, with 14 bases between. Germline lookup yields CDR1 SGHRS and CDR2 YFSETQ. The CDR3 loop spans 16 amino acids. DNA of the CDR3: TGCGCCAGCAGCTTGTTGTCGCAGGATAGCTCCTACGAGCAGTACTTC. Translated: CASSLLSQDSSYEQYF.

About this clonotype: One end of the junction varies from germline; a read error may be responsible. The CDR3 DNA sequence: TGTGCTAGCAGCCCCCACCCCGTTACTAGCGGGGGGCAGGAGCTGTTTTTT. This gives the protein CASSPHPVTSGGQELFF. This sequence joins TRBV7-3 and TRBJ2-2, with TRBD2 matching over 12 bases. CDR3 length: 17 amino acids. Per germline, CDR1 SGHTA and CDR2 FQGTGA.

V usage is TRBV5-1 and J usage is TRBJ2-5; D might be TRBD1 or TRBD2, each matching 5 bases. Trimming stripped 0 bases from V and 5 bases from J, with 8 bases between. The germline gives CDR1 SGHRS, CDR2 YFSETQ. CDR3 length: 13 residues. The CDR3 nucleotides read TGCGCCAGCAGCTTGGTAGGGGACGAGACCCAGTACTTC. Its protein product is CASSLVGDETQYF.

The chain is built from TRBV20-1 and TRBJ1-2, with TRBD1 identical over 7 bases. Germline V CDR1 and CDR2: DFQATT, SNEGSKA (reference sequence). This CDR3 is built from 13 residues. The trim removed 6 bases at V and 3 bases at J, leaving 7 bases unmatched. CDR3 region: CSADRTGYYGYTF. Here the CDR3 DNA reads TGCAGTGCGGATCGGACAGGTTACTATGGCTACACCTTC.

The genes are TRBV21-1 and TRBJ2-5; TRBD2, the table's D call, was not compared with the DNA. TRBV21-1 is described as a pseudogene. This CDR3 comprises 15 residues. CDR3 coding DNA: TGTGCCAGCAGCAAAGTAGCGGGGGGTGTAGAGACCCAGTACTTC. Protein: CASSKVAGGVETQYF.

This clonotype was detected only a few times. The gene calls are TRBV20-1 and TRBJ2-7; D gene unclear. With 0 bases removed from V and 3 bases from J, the gap between germline ends came to 12 bases. CDR3 length: 14 residues. Germline lookup yields CDR1 DFQATT and CDR2 SNEGSKA (reference sequence). CDR3 coding DNA: TGCAGTGCTAGAGATCAGAGGTCTCGCTACGAGCAGTACTTC. As protein: CSARDQRSRYEQYF.

This clonotype came up a few times. The V and J genes are TRBV5-6 and TRBJ2-5; 8 nucleotides line up with TRBD1. Germline V CDR1 and CDR2: SGHDT, YYEEEE. V shed 3 bases, J shed 4 bases, and the junction held 2 bases outside the gene matches. The CDR3 covers 13 residues. CDR3 sequence (DNA): TGTGCCAGCAGCTGGACAGGGTCAGAGACCCAGTACTTC. It yields the protein CASSWTGSETQYF.

The chain carries TRBV20-1 and TRBJ2-3; TRBD2 matches at 8 bases. The germline CDR1 and CDR2 sequences are DFQATT and SNEGSKA (reference sequence). The V gene end was trimmed by 0 bases and the J gene end by 9 bases; junction bases not matched to a gene: 5. The CDR3 totals 13 residues. This CDR3 reads CSARDRPSGTQYF. The CDR3 nucleotides read TGCAGTGCTAGAGATAGGCCTAGCGGGACGCAGTATTTT.